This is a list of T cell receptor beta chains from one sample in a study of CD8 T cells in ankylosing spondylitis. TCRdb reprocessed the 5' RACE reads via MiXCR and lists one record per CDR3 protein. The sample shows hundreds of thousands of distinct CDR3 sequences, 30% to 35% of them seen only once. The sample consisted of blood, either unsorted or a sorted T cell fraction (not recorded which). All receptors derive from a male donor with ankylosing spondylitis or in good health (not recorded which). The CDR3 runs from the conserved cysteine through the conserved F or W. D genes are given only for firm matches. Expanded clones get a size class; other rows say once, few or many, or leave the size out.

cdr3_nt: TGTGCCAGCAGCCGACAGGGAGGCTACGAGCAGTACTTC; cdr3_aa: CASSRQGGYEQYF; v_call: TRBV12-3/TRBV12-4; cdr3_length: 13; j_call: TRBJ2-7; clone_size: .; d_call: .
cdr3_nt: TGCGCCAGCAGCTACGGGGCAGCCTACGAGCAGTACTTC; cdr3_aa: CASSYGAAYEQYF; v_call: TRBV5-1; cdr3_length: 13; j_call: TRBJ2-7; clone_size: few; d_call: .
cdr3_nt: TGCAGTGCTAGAGCCCCGGGACAGGGTCTTAACATTCAGTACTTC; cdr3_aa: CSARAPGQGLNIQYF; v_call: TRBV20-1; cdr3_length: 15; j_call: TRBJ2-4; clone_size: few; d_call: TRBD1
cdr3_nt: TGTGCCAGCAGTTTGACCGAGGGGACAGGAGGGTACGAGCAGTACTTC; cdr3_aa: CASSLTEGTGGYEQYF; v_call: TRBV6-5; cdr3_length: 16; j_call: TRBJ2-7; clone_size: few; d_call: TRBD1
cdr3_nt: TGTGCCAGCAGCCAAGATCCGGACAGCGGCCAAGAGACCCAGTACTTC; cdr3_aa: CASSQDPDSGQETQYF; v_call: TRBV4-2; cdr3_length: 16; j_call: TRBJ2-5; clone_size: .; d_call: .
cdr3_nt: TGTGCCAGCAGCCAAGGTACACGACGGCGGAACACTGAAGCTTTCTTT; cdr3_aa: CASSQGTRRRNTEAFF; v_call: TRBV3-1; cdr3_length: 16; j_call: TRBJ1-1; clone_size: .; d_call: .
cdr3_nt: TGCAGTGGCCCGGGACAGATACCAGGCACTGAAGCTTTCTTT; cdr3_aa: CSGPGQIPGTEAFF; v_call: TRBV20-1; cdr3_length: 14; j_call: TRBJ1-1; clone_size: .; d_call: TRBD1
cdr3_nt: TGTGCCAGCAGCTCAGGGACAGGGTTAATGAACACTGAAGCTTTCTTT; cdr3_aa: CASSSGTGLMNTEAFF; v_call: TRBV5-6; cdr3_length: 16; j_call: TRBJ1-1; clone_size: .; d_call: TRBD1
cdr3_nt: TGTGCCAGCAGCCAAGATGGCGGGAGCGGGGGGCCTCGAGATACGCAGTATTTT; cdr3_aa: CASSQDGGSGGPRDTQYF; v_call: TRBV3-1; cdr3_length: 18; j_call: TRBJ2-3; clone_size: once; d_call: TRBD2
cdr3_nt: TGTGCCAGCAGTTTAGGCAGGGTAGAGACTGAAGCTTTCTTT; cdr3_aa: CASSLGRVETEAFF; v_call: TRBV6-5; cdr3_length: 14; j_call: TRBJ1-1; clone_size: few; d_call: .
cdr3_nt: TGCAGCGTGCCCGGACAGGGTTTATCTTCCGGGGAGCTGTTTTTT; cdr3_aa: CSVPGQGLSSGELFF; v_call: TRBV29-1; cdr3_length: 15; j_call: TRBJ2-2; clone_size: .; d_call: TRBD1
cdr3_nt: TGTGCCAGCAGCCCTAGCGGGGGCAGGAGGGGAGTTCAGTACTTC; cdr3_aa: CASSPSGGRRGVQYF; v_call: TRBV7-2; cdr3_length: 15; j_call: TRBJ2-4; clone_size: .; d_call: TRBD2
cdr3_nt: TGTGCCAGCTCACCTCTAGGGAGTCTTCGGCCCTACAATGAGCAGTTCTTC; cdr3_aa: CASSPLGSLRPYNEQFF; v_call: TRBV18; cdr3_length: 17; j_call: TRBJ2-1; clone_size: once; d_call: .
cdr3_nt: TGTGCCAGCAGTGGTTTTGGGGGAGATGAGACCCAGTACTTC; cdr3_aa: CASSGFGGDETQYF; v_call: TRBV25-1; cdr3_length: 14; j_call: TRBJ2-5; clone_size: .; d_call: .
cdr3_nt: TGTGCCAGCAGCCAAGACGCCGGGCCCTCTGGGGCCAACGTCCTGACTTTC; cdr3_aa: CASSQDAGPSGANVLTF; v_call: TRBV3-1; cdr3_length: 17; j_call: TRBJ2-6; clone_size: .; d_call: .
cdr3_nt: TGCAGCGTCAGAGACGTATGGAATTCACCCCTCCACTTT; cdr3_aa: CSVRDVWNSPLHF; v_call: TRBV29-1; cdr3_length: 13; j_call: TRBJ1-6; clone_size: few; d_call: .
cdr3_nt: TGTGCCACCAGACCGGGACAGTTGTCCTACGAGCAGTACTTC; cdr3_aa: CATRPGQLSYEQYF; v_call: TRBV15; cdr3_length: 14; j_call: TRBJ2-7; clone_size: .; d_call: TRBD1
cdr3_nt: TGTGCCAGCAGCCAGTTCACAGATACGCAGTATTTT; cdr3_aa: CASSQFTDTQYF; v_call: TRBV7-3; cdr3_length: 12; j_call: TRBJ2-3; clone_size: .; d_call: .
cdr3_nt: TGCAGCAGTGGGGGTCACTATGGCTACACCTTC; cdr3_aa: CSSGGHYGYTF; v_call: TRBV29-1; cdr3_length: 11; j_call: TRBJ1-2; clone_size: .; d_call: .
cdr3_nt: TGTGCCAGCAGTTTTCTCCAGGGGACAGATACGCAGTATTTT; cdr3_aa: CASSFLQGTDTQYF; v_call: TRBV28; cdr3_length: 14; j_call: TRBJ2-3; clone_size: few; d_call: .
cdr3_nt: TGCAGCGTTGAAGTCGCGGGACAGGTGTCGGTTGGCTACACCTTC; cdr3_aa: CSVEVAGQVSVGYTF; v_call: TRBV29-1; cdr3_length: 15; j_call: TRBJ1-2; clone_size: few; d_call: TRBD1
cdr3_nt: TGTGCCAGCAGCTTGTTGTCAGGGAACATTCAGTACTTC; cdr3_aa: CASSLLSGNIQYF; v_call: TRBV5-5; cdr3_length: 13; j_call: TRBJ2-4; clone_size: few; d_call: .
cdr3_nt: TGTGCCTCTGGGATTGACAGGTTTAATTCACCCCTCCACTTT; cdr3_aa: CASGIDRFNSPLHF; v_call: TRBV6-1; cdr3_length: 14; j_call: TRBJ1-6; clone_size: few; d_call: .
cdr3_nt: TGTGCCAGCAACTTAAACAGGGGGGCTGGGGCCAACGTCCTGACTTTC; cdr3_aa: CASNLNRGAGANVLTF; v_call: TRBV5-5; cdr3_length: 16; j_call: TRBJ2-6; clone_size: few; d_call: TRBD1
cdr3_nt: TGTGCCAGCAGCGACTCAGGCTCCTTTACGACCGGGGAGCTGTTTTTT; cdr3_aa: CASSDSGSFTTGELFF; v_call: TRBV9; cdr3_length: 16; j_call: TRBJ2-2; clone_size: few; d_call: .
cdr3_nt: TGTGCCACCAGCAGGGCCCAGCCGACAGATACGCAGTATTTT; cdr3_aa: CATSRAQPTDTQYF; v_call: TRBV15; cdr3_length: 14; j_call: TRBJ2-3; clone_size: once; d_call: .
cdr3_nt: TGCGCCAGCAGCCCGCATGGGGATGGGGACTCGCCCCAGCATTTT; cdr3_aa: CASSPHGDGDSPQHF; v_call: TRBV5-1; cdr3_length: 15; j_call: TRBJ1-5; clone_size: .; d_call: .
cdr3_nt: TGTGCCAGCAGTTTAGAGGGGGCTACTAACTATGGCTACACCTTC; cdr3_aa: CASSLEGATNYGYTF; v_call: TRBV12-3/TRBV12-4; cdr3_length: 15; j_call: TRBJ1-2; clone_size: few; d_call: TRBD1
cdr3_nt: TGTGCCAGCAGCTTAGAGGCTCGGGGCGGGGTGGTAGATACGCAGTATTTT; cdr3_aa: CASSLEARGGVVDTQYF; v_call: TRBV11-2; cdr3_length: 17; j_call: TRBJ2-3; clone_size: .; d_call: .
cdr3_nt: TGTGCCAGCAGCTTAGGAACAGGACCAAATGAAAAACTGTTTTTT; cdr3_aa: CASSLGTGPNEKLFF; v_call: TRBV7-9; cdr3_length: 15; j_call: TRBJ1-4; clone_size: .; d_call: .
cdr3_nt: TGCAGTGCTAGAGTTCTCCAGGGGGCCCAAGAGACCCAGTACTTC; cdr3_aa: CSARVLQGAQETQYF; v_call: TRBV20-1; cdr3_length: 15; j_call: TRBJ2-5; clone_size: many; d_call: TRBD1
cdr3_nt: TGTGCCAGCAGATCCCAGGGGAAAGAGACCCAGTACTTC; cdr3_aa: CASRSQGKETQYF; v_call: TRBV28; cdr3_length: 13; j_call: TRBJ2-5; clone_size: .; d_call: .
cdr3_nt: TGTGCCAGCAGGGGGGCCCTTAGCACAGATACGCAGTATTTT; cdr3_aa: CASRGALSTDTQYF; v_call: TRBV27; cdr3_length: 14; j_call: TRBJ2-3; clone_size: few; d_call: .
cdr3_nt: TGTGCCAGCAGAACCTCAGTGAGCTCTGGAAACACCATATATTTT; cdr3_aa: CASRTSVSSGNTIYF; v_call: TRBV27; cdr3_length: 15; j_call: TRBJ1-3; clone_size: few; d_call: .
cdr3_nt: TGTGCCAGCAGTTACCCGGGACAGGCCTCCTACGAGCAGTACTTC; cdr3_aa: CASSYPGQASYEQYF; v_call: TRBV7-8; cdr3_length: 15; j_call: TRBJ2-7; clone_size: few; d_call: TRBD1
cdr3_nt: TGCAGTGCTAGAGATGTTTGGTCAGGACCCTATAATTCACCCCTCCACTTT; cdr3_aa: CSARDVWSGPYNSPLHF; v_call: TRBV20-1; cdr3_length: 17; j_call: TRBJ1-6; clone_size: few; d_call: .
cdr3_nt: TGTGCCAGCAGTGAGACTAGCGGGGACTCCTACAATGAGCAGTTCTTC; cdr3_aa: CASSETSGDSYNEQFF; v_call: TRBV6-4; cdr3_length: 16; j_call: TRBJ2-1; clone_size: many; d_call: TRBD2
cdr3_nt: TGTGCCACCAGCAGAGATAGGGCGGGACAGGGGAAAAACATTCAGTACTTC; cdr3_aa: CATSRDRAGQGKNIQYF; v_call: TRBV15; cdr3_length: 17; j_call: TRBJ2-4; clone_size: few; d_call: TRBD1
cdr3_nt: TGCAGCGTTGGGACCAACGAGCAGTACTTC; cdr3_aa: CSVGTNEQYF; v_call: TRBV29-1; cdr3_length: 10; j_call: TRBJ2-7; clone_size: .; d_call: .
cdr3_nt: TGTGCCACCAGCAGAGTTCCGTCCAATGAGCAGTTCTTC; cdr3_aa: CATSRVPSNEQFF; v_call: TRBV15; cdr3_length: 13; j_call: TRBJ2-1; clone_size: few; d_call: .
cdr3_nt: TGTGCCAGCAGCTTAGGGACGCCCGGTACTGAAGCTTTCTTT; cdr3_aa: CASSLGTPGTEAFF; v_call: TRBV7-6; cdr3_length: 14; j_call: TRBJ1-1; clone_size: .; d_call: .
cdr3_nt: TGCAGTGCTAGACCCAAGGAGGCTCCACGCCCCTACGAGCAGTACTTC; cdr3_aa: CSARPKEAPRPYEQYF; v_call: TRBV20-1; cdr3_length: 16; j_call: TRBJ2-7; clone_size: .; d_call: .
cdr3_nt: TGCAGTGTGGGGACAGGGGGCTTCACCGGGGAGCTGTTTTTT; cdr3_aa: CSVGTGGFTGELFF; v_call: TRBV20-1; cdr3_length: 14; j_call: TRBJ2-2; clone_size: many; d_call: TRBD1